The entry below gives a single TCR beta chain sequence along with its context. Antigen specificity is unknown. PCR involved 60 Vbeta and 13 Jbeta primers. Only in-frame clones appear in the TCRdb table, and some are missing; sequencing was by immunoSEQ multiplex PCR. The data hold over 90,000 clones, with 70% observed a single time. These data come from a study of cytomegalovirus exposure and HLA in healthy donors. Study-wide context: From about 170 million T cells, an earlier analysis saw 120 million or so unique TCR beta sequences.

There are 14 residues in the CDR3. V was pared by 1 base and J by 1 base, with 7 bases between. Germline V lookup: CDR1 SGHAT, CDR2 FQNNGV. General study points: In a later analysis, HLA-associated TCR beta chains were more clonally expanded than equally common others. Some public TCRs appeared in many individuals, while most sequences were rare. A later look showed TCR association rates differing by HLA locus, highest for DRB1 and lowest for HLA-C.

The source is a woman in her 50s in good health and CMV-seropositive. The specimen was PBMCs. The chain couples TRBV11-2 to TRBJ1-1, with D unresolved. CDR3: CASSLARGNTEAFF. CDR3 in DNA: TGTGCCAGCAGCTTAGCACGGGGGAACACTGAAGCTTTCTTT.